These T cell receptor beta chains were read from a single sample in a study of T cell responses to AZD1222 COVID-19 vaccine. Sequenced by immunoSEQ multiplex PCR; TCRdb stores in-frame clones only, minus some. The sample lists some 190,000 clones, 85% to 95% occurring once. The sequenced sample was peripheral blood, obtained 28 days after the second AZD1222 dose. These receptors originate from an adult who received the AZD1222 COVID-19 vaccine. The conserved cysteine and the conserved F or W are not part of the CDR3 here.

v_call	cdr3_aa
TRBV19	ASSPRGQAHQPQH
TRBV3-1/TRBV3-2	ASSQLTTGGSREQY
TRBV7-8	ASSLGQRYNEQF
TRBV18	ASSPSGDRVNEQF
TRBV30	AWSTGTGNQPQH
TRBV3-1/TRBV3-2	ASSQAGLAGGNEQF
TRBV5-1	ASSLFGQGLVNSPLH
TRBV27	ASSSGTHNSPLH
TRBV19	ASSTRQGNYGYT
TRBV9	ASSVGQSTDTQY
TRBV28	ASSRLAGSGGNIQY
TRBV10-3	AISETASAGQVGSNYGYT
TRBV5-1	ASSLDSGISSHEQY
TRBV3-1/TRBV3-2	ASSRNRALYNSPLH
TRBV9	ASSVGGRGYGYT
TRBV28	ASSLGWRTNEKLF
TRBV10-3	AISETDRGSQY
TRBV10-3	AISDTGTGNTGELF
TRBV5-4	ASSPTRAINSPLH
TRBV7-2	ASSFGTGYNEQF
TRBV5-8	ASSRGTGGLTEAF
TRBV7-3	ASSLTGTSGYEQY
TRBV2	ASSKGGATLDTQY
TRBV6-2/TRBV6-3	ASSLRTGEHGYT
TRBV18	ASSPDGSYNEQF
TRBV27	ASSLISGQGRKNEQY
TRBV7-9	ASSPGQGLPPLH
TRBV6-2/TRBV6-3	ASSLLAGLETQY
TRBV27	ASSLGGGHTDTQY
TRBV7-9	ASSLLQTSSTDTQY
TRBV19	ASSNPSKDSYGYT
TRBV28	ASSSVGTNSPLH
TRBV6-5	ASSRTAATKNIQY
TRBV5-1	ASSPAGTDYGYT
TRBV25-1	ASSELSTGGDNEQF
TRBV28	ASRGEGWNQPQH
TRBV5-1	ASSFGLADGTDTQY
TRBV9	ASSPDVRWGSYGYT
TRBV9	ASSVVAGENEQF
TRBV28	ASSLWRGAGSQPQH
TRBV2	ASSEARGVTGELF
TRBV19	ASSVSGASYEQY
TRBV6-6	ASSSLVYNSPLH
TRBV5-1	ASSTSGLAGGDTQY
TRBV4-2	ASSQVDTDNEKLF
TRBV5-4	ASSLEGSSTYNEQF
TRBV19	ASSIMAGMDTGELF
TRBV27	ASSLSGGGKAF
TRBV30	AWGARAGVSPLH
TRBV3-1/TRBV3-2	ASSQGQSSTDTQY
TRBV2	ASSEERPLNTGELF
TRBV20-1	SASPAEAF
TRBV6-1	ASSDGQGRDNSPLH
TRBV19	ASSKLGNSGANVLT
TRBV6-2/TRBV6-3	ASSYRRGAVFTYNEQF